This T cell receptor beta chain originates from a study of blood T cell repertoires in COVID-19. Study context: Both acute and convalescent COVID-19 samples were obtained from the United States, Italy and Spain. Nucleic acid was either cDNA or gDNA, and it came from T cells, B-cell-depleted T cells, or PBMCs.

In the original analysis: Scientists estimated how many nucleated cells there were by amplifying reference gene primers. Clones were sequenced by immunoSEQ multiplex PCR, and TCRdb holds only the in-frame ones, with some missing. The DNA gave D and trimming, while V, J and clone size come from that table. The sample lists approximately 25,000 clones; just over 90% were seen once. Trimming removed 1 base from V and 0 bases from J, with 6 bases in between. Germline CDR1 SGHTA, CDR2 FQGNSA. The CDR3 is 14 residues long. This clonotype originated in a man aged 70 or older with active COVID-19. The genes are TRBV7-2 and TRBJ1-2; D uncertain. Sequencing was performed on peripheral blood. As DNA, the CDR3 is TGTGCCAGCAGCTTAGAATATTCTAACTATGGCTACACCTTC. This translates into CASSLEYSNYGYTF. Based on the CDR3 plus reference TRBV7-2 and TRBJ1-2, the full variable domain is GAGVSQSPSNKVTEKGKDVELRCDPISGHTALYWYRQSLGQGLEFLIYFQGNSAPDKSGLPSDRFSAERTGGSVSTLTIQRTQQEDSAVYLCASSLEYSNYGYTFGSGTRLTVV.